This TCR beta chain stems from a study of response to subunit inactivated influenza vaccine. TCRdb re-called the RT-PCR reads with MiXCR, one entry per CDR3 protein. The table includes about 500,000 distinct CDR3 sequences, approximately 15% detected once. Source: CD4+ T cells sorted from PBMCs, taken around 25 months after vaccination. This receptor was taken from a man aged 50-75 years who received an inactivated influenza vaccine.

The CDR3 here is CAISTGAEKLFF. The CDR3 DNA reads TGTGCCATCTCGACAGGGGCTGAAAAACTGTTTTTT. J is TRBJ1-4 and V is TRBV10-3; 8 positions agree with TRBD1. V dropped 8 bases and J dropped 7; count of bases not matched to a gene: 3. This CDR3 region has 12 residues. Germline V gene sequence: CDR1 ENHRY, CDR2 SYGVKD.